This T cell receptor (beta chain) is from a study of CD8+ T cells in alopecia areata. Study as a whole: In an open-label trial, patients got 5 to 10 mg tofacitinib twice daily.

This CDR3 is built from 15 residues. Germline V gene lookup returns CDR1 SGHVS and CDR2 FQNEAQ. Germline trimming cut 2 bases from V and 3 bases from J; bases unmatched to any gene: 7. In alopecia areata patients, both lesional scalp punch biopsies and peripheral blood were collected. Reverse transcription of extracted RNA yielded cDNA, which provided the sequencing template. Some clones are missing from TCRdb's copy, which holds only in-frame ones; the method was immunoSEQ multiplex PCR. The sample includes tens of thousands of clones, approximately 96% of them seen just once. The chain employs TRBV7-8 and TRBJ2-7, with 7 bases identical to TRBD1. This clonotype was obtained from a human donor with alopecia areata. This sample comprised CD8+ T cells sorted from blood, obtained at week 0. In DNA form, the CDR3 reads TGTGCCAGCAGCTTATCCAGGGGGTCCTTCTACGAGCAGTACTTC. This translates into CASSLSRGSFYEQYF.